Below, 28 T cell receptor beta chains from the same sample are listed, as sequenced in a study of vaccination effects on CD4 cells after COVID-19. Their target antigens are unknown. The culture ran for 10 days before CD4+ T cells were isolated. Sequencing used immunoSEQ multiplex PCR; TCRdb keeps in-frame clones, though not all of them. The sample records about 48,000 clones, 67% being singletons. The sequencing used CD4+ T cells from PBMCs cultured without peptide, collected before COVID-19 vaccination. The receptors were gathered from a human donor who received a COVID-19 vaccine.

The gene calls are TRBV7-2 and TRBJ1-1; D gene uncertain. The CDR3 length is 14 residues. In germline, CDR1 is SGHTA, CDR2 FQGNSA. Trimming stripped 0 bases from V and 0 bases from J, with 5 bases between. This CDR3 is CASSLAEMNTEAFF. CDR3 in DNA: TGTGCCAGCAGCTTAGCAGAGATGAACACTGAAGCTTTCTTT.

The chain couples TRBV7-3 to TRBJ2-7, with TRBD1 identical over 9 bases. This CDR3 contains 13 residues. The V gene's germline CDR1 is SGHTA and CDR2 FQGTGA. J was trimmed by 5 bases and V by 5 bases; bases with no gene match: 4. The DNA of the CDR3 is TGTGCCAGCAGCCGGGACAGGGTAGACGAGCAGTACTTC. Amino acid sequence: CASSRDRVDEQYF.

V usage is TRBV28 and J usage is TRBJ2-7; TRBD2 aligns across 10 bases. Trimming cost V 11 bases and J 2 bases; bases outside gene matches: 6. The length of the CDR3 is 13 residues. CDR1 is MDHEN, CDR2 SYDVKM, per germline. The CDR3 coding sequence is TGTGCCTTAGCGGGAGGCCCCACCTACGAGCAGTACTTC. It yields the protein CALAGGPTYEQYF.

The rearrangement uses TRBV30 and TRBJ1-2, with D uncertain. This CDR3 comprises 14 residues. The V end was cut by 2 bases, the J end by 4 bases, with 14 bases between. Per the germline V gene, CDR1 is GTSNPN and CDR2 is SVGIG (reference sequence). DNA of the CDR3: TGTGCCTGGAGTCTCGGGCCCGGCCCCTATGGCTACACCTTC. Translated, it gives CAWSLGPGPYGYTF.

Only one count was recorded for this clone. The chain carries TRBV24-1 and TRBJ2-5, with TRBD1 identical over 7 bases. Per the germline V gene, CDR1 is KGHDR and CDR2 is SFDVKD. This CDR3 has 15 amino acids. The trim removed 3 bases at V and 2 bases at J, leaving 5 bases unmatched. The CDR3 bases are TGTGCCACCAGTGATGTTTGGGGACAGCAAGAGACCCAGTACTTC. Translating gives CATSDVWGQQETQYF.

V and J are TRBV6-5 and TRBJ2-3; D call uncertain. This CDR3 comprises 12 residues. Trimming took off 6 bases at V and 5 bases at J, with 9 bases between the two ends. Germline V gives CDR1 MNHEY, CDR2 SVGAGI. The CDR3 here is CASSVRRDTQYF. CDR3 nucleotides: TGTGCCAGCAGCGTTAGACGAGATACGCAGTATTTT.

This clone appeared a single time. The V call is TRBV6-5, the J call TRBJ1-5; possibly TRBD1 for D (6 bases). In germline, CDR1 is MNHEY, CDR2 SVGAGI. The ends were cut back, 4 bases at V and 7 bases at J, with 8 bases in the middle. The CDR3 loop spans 12 amino acids. The chain's CDR3 is CASSLDSQPQHF. CDR3 DNA sequence: TGTGCCAGCAGTTTGGACAGCCAGCCCCAGCATTTT.

V is TRBV2 and J is TRBJ1-4, with TRBD1 as a possible D gene (6 bases). Germline CDR1 and CDR2: SNHLY and FYNNEI. This CDR3 comprises 11 residues. Trimming removed 8 bases at V and 8 bases at J, with 9 bases between. In nucleotides, the CDR3 is TGTGCCAGCGTAAGGGGGGAAAAACTGTTTTTT. Amino acid sequence: CASVRGEKLFF. Complete variable domain (other parts from reference TRBV2 and TRBJ1-4): EPEVTQTPSHQVTQMGQEVILRCVPISNHLYFYWYRQILGQKVEFLVSFYNNEISEKSEIFDDQFSVERPDGSNFTLKIRSTKLEDSAMYFCASVRGEKLFFGSGTQLSVL.

The chain has TRBV18 and TRBJ2-5; no clear D gene. V was trimmed by 0 bases and J by 4 bases, leaving 9 bases between them. This CDR3 region has 14 residues. In germline, CDR1 is KGHSH, CDR2 LQKENI. For the CDR3, the DNA is TGTGCCAGCTCACCACCTACAGATAGAGAGACCCAGTACTTC. Amino acid sequence: CASSPPTDRETQYF.

The chain has TRBV19 and TRBJ2-3, with a tentative D call TRBD2 (5 bases). CDR1 is LNHDA, CDR2 SQIVND, per germline (reference sequence). The CDR3 totals 13 residues. V lost 3 bases to trimming and J lost 4 bases, with 8 bases between them. The DNA for the CDR3 is TGTGCCAGTAGTATGGCCGGGGCAGATACGCAGTATTTT. This encodes CASSMAGADTQYF.

This sequence joins TRBV11-2 and TRBJ1-2, with TRBD1 identical over 7 bases. CDR3 length: 16 residues. The germline gives CDR1 SGHAT, CDR2 FQNNGV. J gave up 2 bases and V 5 bases, and 11 bases lay outside the gene matches. In nucleotides, the CDR3 is TGTGCCAGCAGCGCAATGCACAGACAGGGAAACTATGGCTACACCTTC. Protein sequence: CASSAMHRQGNYGYTF.

The rearrangement uses TRBV19 and TRBJ2-1; D ambiguous. V was shortened by 1 base and J by 2 bases, with 6 bases between the two germline ends. CDR3 length: 14 amino acids. Germline assignment: CDR1 LNHDA and CDR2 SQIVND (reference sequence). The DNA of the CDR3 is TGTGCCAGTAGTATAGCTCAGGCCTACAATGAGCAGTTCTTC. Amino acid sequence: CASSIAQAYNEQFF.

The J gene is TRBJ2-7, the V gene TRBV12-5; D possibly corresponds to TRBD1 (7 bases). The germline V and J ends were trimmed by 5 bases and 7 bases, with 24 bases remaining between them. CDR1 LGHNT and CDR2 FRNRAP come from the germline V gene. CDR3 length: 16 residues. The chain's CDR3 is CASGPPGQWGLEEQYF. The CDR3 bases are TGTGCTAGTGGTCCACCGGGACAGTGGGGACTTGAAGAGCAGTACTTC.

The chain recombines TRBV28 with TRBJ1-4; the D is unclear. This CDR3 contains 15 residues. V gave up 3 bases and J gave up 8 bases, with 16 bases separating them. Germline V gives CDR1 MDHEN, CDR2 SYDVKM. As DNA, the CDR3 is TGTGCCAGCAGTTTGAACCGGGCCCTTAGGGAAAAACTGTTTTTT. Encoded protein: CASSLNRALREKLFF.

This sequence joins TRBV30 and TRBJ1-2; TRBD1 might be the D (6 bases). CDR1 and CDR2 from the germline V gene are GTSNPN and SVGIG (reference sequence). V was cut by 4 bases and J by 8 bases, with 17 bases left in between. The CDR3 consists of 13 residues. CDR3 amino acids: CAWTTQTGLGYTF. The CDR3 coding sequence is TGTGCCTGGACCACCCAAACAGGGTTAGGCTACACCTTC.

The chain employs TRBV18 and TRBJ1-1, with TRBD1 matching over 10 bases. The CDR3 totals 17 residues. Germline trimming cut 2 bases from V and 7 bases from J; bases unmatched to any gene: 13. Germline values: CDR1 KGHSH, CDR2 LQKENI. CDR3 region: CASSPKTGGPRGIEAFF. In nucleotides, the CDR3 is TGTGCCAGCTCACCAAAGACAGGGGGCCCTAGGGGAATTGAAGCTTTCTTT.

This chain uses TRBV5-1 with TRBJ1-3; a weak D match, TRBD1 (6 bases). Trimming took off 4 bases at V and 1 base at J, with 12 bases between the two ends. There are 15 residues in the CDR3. Looked up from germline, CDR1 is SGHRS and CDR2 is YFSETQ. This CDR3 reads CASSPGQTSGNTIYF. CDR3 bases: TGCGCCAGCAGCCCTGGACAGACGTCTGGAAACACCATATATTTT.

This clone showed up just a few times. The chain is built from TRBV7-2 and TRBJ2-5, with D possibly TRBD2 on 6 matching bases. Germline V CDR1 and CDR2: SGHTA, FQGNSA. Trimming shortened V by 2 bases and J by 2 bases, and 9 bases separated the two germline ends. The CDR3 is 14 amino acids. The CDR3 nucleotides read TGTGCCAGCAGCTTACTGACTAGACAAGAGACCCAGTACTTC. It specifies CASSLLTRQETQYF.

This rearrangement joins TRBV12-3 or TRBV12-4 to TRBJ2-7; no definite D call. Trimming cost V 2 bases and J 4 bases, with 9 bases left between them. The CDR3 contains 13 residues. The CDR3 coding sequence is TGTGCCAGCAGTTTAAGTCGGGCATACGAGCAGTACTTC. This translates into CASSLSRAYEQYF.

The CDR3 is CASRFRPGGETQYF. The CDR3 DNA reads as TGTGCCAGCAGGTTCAGACCGGGGGGAGAGACCCAGTACTTC. This chain connects TRBV6-5 to TRBJ2-5, with TRBD2 matching 7 bases. The length of the CDR3 is 14 residues. Germline-derived CDR1 and CDR2 are MNHEY and SVGAGI. Trimming removed 6 bases from V and 4 bases from J; junction bases left unmatched: 8.

The chain is built from TRBV28 and TRBJ2-7; D might be TRBD2 (7 bases). V shed 6 bases and J shed 4 bases, with 19 bases lying between them. This CDR3 is built from 15 residues. CDR1 MDHEN and CDR2 SYDVKM come from the germline V gene. CDR3 nucleotide sequence: TGTGCCAGCAGAAAGGGGGGGGGCAGGGGTTACGAGCAGTACTTC. This sequence encodes CASRKGGGRGYEQYF.

This clone was seen more than once but under ten times. The chain recombines TRBV7-3 with TRBJ2-2, with D tentatively TRBD1 or TRBD2 (5 bases each). This CDR3 is built from 16 residues. The germline V gene has CDR1 SGHTA and CDR2 FQGTGA. Trimming took 5 bases from V and 1 from J, leaving 14 bases between them. The CDR3 reads CASSELGAGNTGELFF. CDR3 nucleotide sequence: TGTGCCAGCAGCGAATTAGGGGCGGGGAACACCGGGGAGCTGTTTTTT.

The chain is built from TRBV7-2 and TRBJ2-3; possibly TRBD2 for D (6 bases). The ends were cut back, 1 base at V and 1 base at J, with 15 bases in the middle. The CDR3 has 17 amino acids. Germline V CDR1 and CDR2: SGHTA, FQGNSA. The CDR3 region is CASSLVQRVEGTDTQYF. The DNA of the CDR3 is TGTGCCAGCAGCTTAGTTCAGCGGGTGGAGGGCACAGATACGCAGTATTTT.

This chain links TRBV30 with TRBJ2-7; D not certain. V gave up 3 bases and J gave up 2 bases, with 11 bases separating them. The CDR3 is made up of 13 amino acids. The germline V gene encodes CDR1 GTSNPN and CDR2 SVGIG (reference sequence). CDR3 sequence: CAWSYGAPYEQYF. Written as DNA, the CDR3 is TGTGCCTGGAGCTACGGAGCTCCCTACGAGCAGTACTTC.

The V and J genes are TRBV28 and TRBJ2-7; 12 nucleotides line up with TRBD1. The CDR3 is 15 amino acids. V was pared by 6 bases and J by 5 bases, with 8 bases of the junction left unmatched. Germline assignment: CDR1 MDHEN and CDR2 SYDVKM. CDR3 amino acids: CASSQPGTGGHEQYF. The DNA of the CDR3 is TGTGCCAGCAGCCAACCCGGGACAGGGGGCCACGAGCAGTACTTC.

This clone was detected a few times. The chain employs TRBV6-5 and TRBJ1-4; a possible D gene is TRBD1 (6 bases). Germline CDR1 reads MNHEY; CDR2 reads SVGAGI. The CDR3 runs to 15 residues. Trimming removed 5 bases at V and 5 bases at J, with 15 bases between. CDR3 amino acids: CASSPWTDTNEKLFF. Here the CDR3 DNA reads TGTGCCAGCAGTCCGTGGACAGATACAAATGAAAAACTGTTTTTT.

This clone was detected once. Relative to the germline gene, one junction end is altered; a read error may explain this. The V and J genes are TRBV6-1 and TRBJ2-5, with D perhaps given as TRBD1 or TRBD2 (6 bases each). Germline V gives CDR1 MNHNS, CDR2 SASEGT. CDR3 length equals 15 residues. CDR3 in DNA: TGTGCCAGCAGTGAAGCGCTGGTGGCGGGACACCCTCGAAACTTC. It specifies CASSEALVAGHPRNF.

The chain links TRBV27 to TRBJ1-2, with TRBD1 matching 7 bases. The V and J ends lost 10 bases and 3 bases, in that order; junction bases with no gene match: 8. The CDR3 has 13 amino acids. The germline V gene encodes CDR1 MNHEY and CDR2 SMNVEV (reference sequence). The chain's CDR3 is CATSTGKYYGYTF. CDR3 in DNA: TGTGCCACCTCGACAGGGAAATACTATGGCTACACCTTC.